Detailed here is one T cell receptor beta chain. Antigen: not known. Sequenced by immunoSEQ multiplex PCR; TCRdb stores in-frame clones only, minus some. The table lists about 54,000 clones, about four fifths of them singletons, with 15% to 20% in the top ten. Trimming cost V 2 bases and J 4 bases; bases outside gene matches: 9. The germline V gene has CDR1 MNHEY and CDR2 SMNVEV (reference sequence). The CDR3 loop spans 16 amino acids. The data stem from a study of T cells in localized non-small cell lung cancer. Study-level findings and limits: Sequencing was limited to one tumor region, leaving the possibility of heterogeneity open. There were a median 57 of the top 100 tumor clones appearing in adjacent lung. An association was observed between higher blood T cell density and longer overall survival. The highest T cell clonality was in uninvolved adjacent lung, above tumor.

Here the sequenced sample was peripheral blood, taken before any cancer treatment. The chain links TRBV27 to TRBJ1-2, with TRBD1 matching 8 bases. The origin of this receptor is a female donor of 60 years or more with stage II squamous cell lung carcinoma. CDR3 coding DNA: TGTGCCAGCAGTTTAGGCCAGGGGGCGCTTTCCTATGGCTACACCTTC. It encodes CASSLGQGALSYGYTF.